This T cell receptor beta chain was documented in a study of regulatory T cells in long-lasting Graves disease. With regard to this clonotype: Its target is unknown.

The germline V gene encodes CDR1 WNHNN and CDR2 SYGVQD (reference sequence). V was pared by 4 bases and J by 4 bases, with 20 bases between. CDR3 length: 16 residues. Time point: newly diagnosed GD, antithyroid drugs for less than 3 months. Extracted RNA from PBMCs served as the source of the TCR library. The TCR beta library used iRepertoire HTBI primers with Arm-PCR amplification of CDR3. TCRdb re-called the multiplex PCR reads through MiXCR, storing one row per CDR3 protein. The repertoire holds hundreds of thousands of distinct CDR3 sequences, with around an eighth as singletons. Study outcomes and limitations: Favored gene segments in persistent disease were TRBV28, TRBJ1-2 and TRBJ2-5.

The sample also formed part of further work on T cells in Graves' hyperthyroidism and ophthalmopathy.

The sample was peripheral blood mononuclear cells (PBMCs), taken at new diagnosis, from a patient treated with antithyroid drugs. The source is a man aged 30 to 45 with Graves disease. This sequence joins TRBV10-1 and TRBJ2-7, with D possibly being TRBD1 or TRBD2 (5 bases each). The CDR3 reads CASSGPGTGSKYEQYF. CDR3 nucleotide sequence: TGCGCCAGCAGTGGACCCGGGACGGGGAGTAAATACGAGCAGTACTTC.